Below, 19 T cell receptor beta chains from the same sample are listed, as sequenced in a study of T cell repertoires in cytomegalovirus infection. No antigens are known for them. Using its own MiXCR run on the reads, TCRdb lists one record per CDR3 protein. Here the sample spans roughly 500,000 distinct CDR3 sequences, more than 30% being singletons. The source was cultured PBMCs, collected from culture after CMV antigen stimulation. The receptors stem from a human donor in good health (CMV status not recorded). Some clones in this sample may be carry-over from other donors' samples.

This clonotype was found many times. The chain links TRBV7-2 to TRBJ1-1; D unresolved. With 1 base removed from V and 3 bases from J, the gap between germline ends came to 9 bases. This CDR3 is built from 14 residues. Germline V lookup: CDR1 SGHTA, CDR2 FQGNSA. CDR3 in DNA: TGTGCCAGCAGCTTAGTCCAGGTGGACACTGAAGCTTTCTTT. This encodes CASSLVQVDTEAFF.

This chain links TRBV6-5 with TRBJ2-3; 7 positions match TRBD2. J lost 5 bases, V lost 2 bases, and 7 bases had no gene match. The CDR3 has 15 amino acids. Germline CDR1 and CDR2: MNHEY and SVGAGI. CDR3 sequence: CASSYGSGKGDTQYF. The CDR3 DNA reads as TGTGCCAGCAGTTACGGGAGCGGGAAGGGAGATACGCAGTATTTT.

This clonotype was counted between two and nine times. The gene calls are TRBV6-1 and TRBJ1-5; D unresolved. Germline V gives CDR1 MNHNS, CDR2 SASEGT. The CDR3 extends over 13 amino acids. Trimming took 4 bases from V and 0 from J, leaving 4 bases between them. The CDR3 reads CASSVYSNQPQHF. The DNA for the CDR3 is TGTGCCAGCAGTGTTTATAGCAATCAGCCCCAGCATTTT.

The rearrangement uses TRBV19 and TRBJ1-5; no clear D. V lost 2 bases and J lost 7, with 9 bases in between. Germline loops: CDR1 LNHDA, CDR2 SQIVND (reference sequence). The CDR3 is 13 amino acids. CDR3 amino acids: CASSIYSEQPQHF. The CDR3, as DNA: TGTGCCAGTAGTATATATAGTGAGCAGCCCCAGCATTTT.

CDR3 nucleotide sequence: TGTGCCAGCAGCTTGGCCCTTTCGACCGGGCAGAGGGGAGAGACCCAGTACTTC. The encoded protein is CASSLALSTGQRGETQYF. The gene calls are TRBV5-6 and TRBJ2-5, with D perhaps assigned TRBD1 or TRBD2 (5 bases each). V lost 0 bases and J lost 4, with 22 bases in between. Germline-derived CDR1 and CDR2 are SGHDT and YYEEEE. The CDR3 spans 18 residues. Full variable domain (rest looked up from reference TRBV5-6 and TRBJ2-5): DAGVTQSPTHLIKTRGQQVTLRCSPKSGHDTVSWYQQALGQGPQFIFQYYEEEERQRGNFPDRFSGHQFPNYSSELNVNALLLGDSALYLCASSLALSTGQRGETQYFGPGTRLLVL.

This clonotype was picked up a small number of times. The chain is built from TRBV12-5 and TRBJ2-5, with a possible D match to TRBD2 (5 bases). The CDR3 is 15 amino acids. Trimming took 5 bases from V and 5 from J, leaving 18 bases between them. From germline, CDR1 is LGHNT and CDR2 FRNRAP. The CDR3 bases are TGTGCTAGTGGTCCCGAGGGAGCGCGGTGGGAGACCCAGTACTTC. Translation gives CASGPEGARWETQYF. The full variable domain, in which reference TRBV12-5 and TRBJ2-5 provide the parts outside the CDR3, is DARVTQTPRHKVTEMGQEVTMRCQPILGHNTVFWYRQTMMQGLELLAYFRNRAPLDDSGMPKDRFSAEMPDATLATLKIQPSEPRDSAVYFCASGPEGARWETQYFGPGTRLLVL.

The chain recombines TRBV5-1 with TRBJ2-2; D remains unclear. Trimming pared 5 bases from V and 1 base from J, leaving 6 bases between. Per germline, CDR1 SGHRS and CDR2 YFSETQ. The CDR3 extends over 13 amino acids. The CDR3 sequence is CASRIVNTGELFF. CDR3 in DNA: TGCGCCAGCAGGATCGTGAACACCGGGGAGCTGTTTTTT.

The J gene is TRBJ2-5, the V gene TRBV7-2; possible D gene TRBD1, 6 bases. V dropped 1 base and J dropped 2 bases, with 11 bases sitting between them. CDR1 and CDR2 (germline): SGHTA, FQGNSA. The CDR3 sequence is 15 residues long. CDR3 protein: CASSLGGQTQETQYF. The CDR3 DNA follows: TGTGCCAGCAGCTTAGGGGGACAAACACAAGAGACCCAGTACTTC.

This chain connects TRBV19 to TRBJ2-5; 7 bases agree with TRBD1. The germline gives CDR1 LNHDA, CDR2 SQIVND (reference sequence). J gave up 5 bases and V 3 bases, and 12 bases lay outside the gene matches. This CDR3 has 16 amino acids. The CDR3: CASSIDRVAQGETQYF. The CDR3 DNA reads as TGTGCCAGTAGTATCGACAGGGTCGCCCAGGGGGAGACCCAGTACTTC.

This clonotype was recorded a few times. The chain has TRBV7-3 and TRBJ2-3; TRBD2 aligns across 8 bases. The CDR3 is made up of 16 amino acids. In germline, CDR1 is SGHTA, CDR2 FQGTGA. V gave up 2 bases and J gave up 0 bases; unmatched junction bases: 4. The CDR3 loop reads CASSLDGRGSTDTQYF. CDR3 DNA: TGTGCCAGCAGCTTAGACGGGAGGGGGAGCACAGATACGCAGTATTTT. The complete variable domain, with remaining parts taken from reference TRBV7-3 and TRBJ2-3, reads GAGVSQTPSNKVTEKGKYVELRCDPISGHTALYWYRQSLGQGPEFLIYFQGTGAADDSGLPNDRFFAVRPEGSVSTLKIQRTERGDSAVYLCASSLDGRGSTDTQYFGPGTRLTVL.

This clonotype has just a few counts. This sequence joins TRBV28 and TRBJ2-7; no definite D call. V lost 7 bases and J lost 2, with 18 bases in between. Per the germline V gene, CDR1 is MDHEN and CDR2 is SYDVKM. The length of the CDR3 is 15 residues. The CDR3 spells CASNPTPKTTYEQYF. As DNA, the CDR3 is TGTGCCAGCAACCCGACACCTAAGACCACCTACGAGCAGTACTTC.

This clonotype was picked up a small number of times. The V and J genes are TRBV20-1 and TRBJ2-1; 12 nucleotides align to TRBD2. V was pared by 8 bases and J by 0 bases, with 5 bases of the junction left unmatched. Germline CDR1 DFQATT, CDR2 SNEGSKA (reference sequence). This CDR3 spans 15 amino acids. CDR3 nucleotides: TGCAGTACCGGACTAGCGGGAAGCTCCTACAATGAGCAGTTCTTC. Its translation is CSTGLAGSSYNEQFF.

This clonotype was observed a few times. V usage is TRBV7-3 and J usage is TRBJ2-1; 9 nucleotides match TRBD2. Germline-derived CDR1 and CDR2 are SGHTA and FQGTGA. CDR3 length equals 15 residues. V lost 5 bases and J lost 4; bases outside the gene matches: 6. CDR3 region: CASSISGSGYNEQFF. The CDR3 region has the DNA TGTGCCAGCAGCATTAGCGGGAGTGGGTACAATGAGCAGTTCTTC. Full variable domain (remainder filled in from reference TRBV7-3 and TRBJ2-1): GAGVSQTPSNKVTEKGKYVELRCDPISGHTALYWYRQSLGQGPEFLIYFQGTGAADDSGLPNDRFFAVRPEGSVSTLKIQRTERGDSAVYLCASSISGSGYNEQFFGPGTRLTVL.

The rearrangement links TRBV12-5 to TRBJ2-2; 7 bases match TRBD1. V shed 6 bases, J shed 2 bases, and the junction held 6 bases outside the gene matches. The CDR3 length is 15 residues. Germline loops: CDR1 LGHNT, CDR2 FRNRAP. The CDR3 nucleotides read TGTGCTAGTGGAGAGGGACAGTCTAACACCGGGGAGCTGTTTTTT. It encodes CASGEGQSNTGELFF.

CDR3 residues: CASSPPLAYEQYF. In nucleotides, the CDR3 is TGTGCCAGCAGCCCGCCACTAGCTTACGAGCAGTACTTC. The chain combines TRBV7-4 with TRBJ2-7, with a tentative D call TRBD2 (6 bases). V was pared by 5 bases and J by 4 bases, with 12 bases between. Germline CDR1 reads SGHVT; CDR2 reads SQSDAQ. CDR3 length: 13 amino acids.

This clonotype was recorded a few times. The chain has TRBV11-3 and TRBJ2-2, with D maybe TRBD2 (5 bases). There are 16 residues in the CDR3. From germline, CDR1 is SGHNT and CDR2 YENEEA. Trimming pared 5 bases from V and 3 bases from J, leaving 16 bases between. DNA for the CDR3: TGTGCCAGCAGCACTAGGGCCAGTGGGGACACCGGGGAGCTGTTTTTT. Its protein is CASSTRASGDTGELFF.

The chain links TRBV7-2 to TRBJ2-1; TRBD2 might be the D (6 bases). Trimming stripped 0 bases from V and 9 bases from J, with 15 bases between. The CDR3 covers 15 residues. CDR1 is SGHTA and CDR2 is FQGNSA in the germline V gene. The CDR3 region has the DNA TGTGCCAGCAGCTTAGCCCTAGGGAGGCACGGTGAGCAGTTCTTC. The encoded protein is CASSLALGRHGEQFF.

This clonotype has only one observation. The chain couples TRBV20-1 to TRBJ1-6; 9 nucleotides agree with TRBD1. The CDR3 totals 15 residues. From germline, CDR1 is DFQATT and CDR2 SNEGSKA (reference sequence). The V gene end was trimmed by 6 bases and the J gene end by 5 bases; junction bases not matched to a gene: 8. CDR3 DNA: TGCAGTGCAACAGGGGGCCGAGCCAATAATTCACCCCTCCACTTT. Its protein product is CSATGGRANNSPLHF.

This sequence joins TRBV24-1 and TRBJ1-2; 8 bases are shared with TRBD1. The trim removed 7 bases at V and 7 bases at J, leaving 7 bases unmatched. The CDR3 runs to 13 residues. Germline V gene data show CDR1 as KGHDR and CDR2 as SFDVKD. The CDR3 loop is CATRRQGSSGYTF. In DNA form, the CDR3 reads TGTGCCACCAGGCGACAGGGGTCCTCTGGCTACACCTTC.